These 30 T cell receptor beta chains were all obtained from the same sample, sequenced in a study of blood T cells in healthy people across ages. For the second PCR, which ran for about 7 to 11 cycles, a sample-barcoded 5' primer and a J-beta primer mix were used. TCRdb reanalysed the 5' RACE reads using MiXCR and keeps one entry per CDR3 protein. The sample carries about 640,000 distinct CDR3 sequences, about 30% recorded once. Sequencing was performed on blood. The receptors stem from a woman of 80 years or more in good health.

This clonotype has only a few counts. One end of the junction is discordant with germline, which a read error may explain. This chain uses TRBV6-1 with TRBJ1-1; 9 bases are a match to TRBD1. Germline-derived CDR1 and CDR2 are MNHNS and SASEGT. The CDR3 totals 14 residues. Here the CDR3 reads CASTITGGRTEVFF. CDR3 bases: TGTGCCAGCACAATAACAGGGGGCCGAACTGAAGTTTTCTTT.

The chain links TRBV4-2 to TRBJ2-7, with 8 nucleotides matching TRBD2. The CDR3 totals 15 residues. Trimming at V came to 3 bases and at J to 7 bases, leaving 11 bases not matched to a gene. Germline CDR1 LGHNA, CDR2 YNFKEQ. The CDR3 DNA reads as TGTGCCAGCAGCCACAGCACTAGCGGACACAATGAGCAGTACTTC. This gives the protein CASSHSTSGHNEQYF.

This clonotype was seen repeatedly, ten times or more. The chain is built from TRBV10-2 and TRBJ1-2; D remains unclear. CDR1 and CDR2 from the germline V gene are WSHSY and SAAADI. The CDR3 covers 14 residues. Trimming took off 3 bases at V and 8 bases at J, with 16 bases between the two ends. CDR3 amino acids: CASSDLGSGSGYTF. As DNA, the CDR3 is TGCGCCAGCAGTGATTTGGGGTCGGGGAGCGGCTACACCTTC.

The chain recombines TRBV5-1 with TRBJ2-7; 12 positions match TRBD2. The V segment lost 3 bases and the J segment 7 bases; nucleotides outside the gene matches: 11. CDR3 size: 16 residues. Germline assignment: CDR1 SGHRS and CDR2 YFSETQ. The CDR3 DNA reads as TGCGCCAGCAGCTCCATGACTAGCGGGGGATCCAATGAGCAGTACTTC. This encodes CASSSMTSGGSNEQYF. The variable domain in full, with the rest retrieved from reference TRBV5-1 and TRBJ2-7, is KAGVTQTPRYLIKTRGQQVTLSCSPISGHRSVSWYQQTPGQGLQFLFEYFSETQRNKGNFPGRFSGRQFSNSRSEMNVSTLELGDSALYLCASSSMTSGGSNEQYFGPGTRLTVT.

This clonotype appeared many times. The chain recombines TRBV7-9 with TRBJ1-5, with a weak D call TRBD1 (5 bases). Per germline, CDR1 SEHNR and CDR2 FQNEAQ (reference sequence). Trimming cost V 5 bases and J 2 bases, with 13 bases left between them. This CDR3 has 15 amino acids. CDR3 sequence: CASSPVQGGNQPQHF. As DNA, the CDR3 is TGTGCCAGCAGCCCAGTCCAGGGAGGCAATCAGCCCCAGCATTTT.

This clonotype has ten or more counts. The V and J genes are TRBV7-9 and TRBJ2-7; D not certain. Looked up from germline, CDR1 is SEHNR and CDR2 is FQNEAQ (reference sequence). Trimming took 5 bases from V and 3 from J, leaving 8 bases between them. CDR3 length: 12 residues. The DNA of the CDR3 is TGTGCCAGCAGCCGCCAGCACTACGAGCAGTACTTC. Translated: CASSRQHYEQYF. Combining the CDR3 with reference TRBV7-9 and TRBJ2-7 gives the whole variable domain DTGVSQNPRHKITKRGQNVTFRCDPISEHNRLYWYRQTLGQGPEFLTYFQNEAQLEKSRLLSDRFSAERPKGSFSTLEIQRTEQGDSAMYLCASSRQHYEQYFGPGTRLTVT.

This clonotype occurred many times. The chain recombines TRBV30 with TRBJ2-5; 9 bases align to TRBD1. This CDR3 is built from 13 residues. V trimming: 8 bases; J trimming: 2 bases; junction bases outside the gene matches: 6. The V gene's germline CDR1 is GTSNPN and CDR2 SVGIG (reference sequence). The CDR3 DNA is TGTGCCGTTATGACAGGGGGACAAGAGACCCAGTACTTC. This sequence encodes CAVMTGGQETQYF.

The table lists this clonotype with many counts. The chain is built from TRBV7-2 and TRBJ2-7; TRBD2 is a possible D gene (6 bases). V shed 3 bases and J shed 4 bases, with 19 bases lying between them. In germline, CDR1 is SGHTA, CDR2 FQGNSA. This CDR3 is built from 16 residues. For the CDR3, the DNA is TGTGCCAGCAGCTTGTTGGTGGGGCGCGGGGCGTACGAGCAGTACTTC. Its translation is CASSLLVGRGAYEQYF. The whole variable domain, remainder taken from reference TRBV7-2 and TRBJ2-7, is GAGVSQSPSNKVTEKGKDVELRCDPISGHTALYWYRQSLGQGLEFLIYFQGNSAPDKSGLPSDRFSAERTGGSVSTLTIQRTQQEDSAVYLCASSLLVGRGAYEQYFGPGTRLTVT.

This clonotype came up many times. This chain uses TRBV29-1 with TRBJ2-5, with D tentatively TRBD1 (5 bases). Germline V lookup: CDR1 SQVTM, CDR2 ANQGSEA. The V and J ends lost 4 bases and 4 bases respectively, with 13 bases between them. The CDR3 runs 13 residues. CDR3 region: CSVGAGMGETQYF. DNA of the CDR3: TGCAGCGTTGGAGCAGGGATGGGAGAGACCCAGTACTTC.

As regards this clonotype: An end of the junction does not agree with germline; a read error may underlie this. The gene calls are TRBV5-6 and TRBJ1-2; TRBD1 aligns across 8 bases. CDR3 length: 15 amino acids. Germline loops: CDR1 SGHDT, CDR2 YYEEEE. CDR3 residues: CAGSSGQGRNYGDTF. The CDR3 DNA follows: TGTGCCGGCAGCTCCGGACAGGGACGGAACTATGGCGACACCTTC.

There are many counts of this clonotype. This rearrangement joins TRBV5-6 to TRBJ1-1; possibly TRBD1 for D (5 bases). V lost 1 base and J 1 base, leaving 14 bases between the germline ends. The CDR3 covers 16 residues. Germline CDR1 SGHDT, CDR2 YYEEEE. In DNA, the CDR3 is TGTGCCAGCAGCTTGTACGTCGGGGGAGAGAACACTGAAGCTTTCTTT. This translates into CASSLYVGGENTEAFF.

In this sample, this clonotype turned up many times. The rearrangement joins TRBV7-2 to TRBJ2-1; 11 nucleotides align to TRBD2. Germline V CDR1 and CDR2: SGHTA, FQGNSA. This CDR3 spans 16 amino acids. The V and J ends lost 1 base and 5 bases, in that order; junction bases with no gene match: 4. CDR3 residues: CASSLVSGGANNEQFF. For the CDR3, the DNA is TGTGCCAGCAGCTTAGTTAGCGGGGGGGCCAACAATGAGCAGTTCTTC.

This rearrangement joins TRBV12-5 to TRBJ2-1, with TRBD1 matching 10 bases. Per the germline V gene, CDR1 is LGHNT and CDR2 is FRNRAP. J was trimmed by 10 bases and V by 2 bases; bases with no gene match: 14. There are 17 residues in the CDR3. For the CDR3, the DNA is TGTGCTAGTGGTTTGAGTCTGGGACAGGGGTTTTTGGCCGAGCAGTTCTTC. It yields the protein CASGLSLGQGFLAEQFF. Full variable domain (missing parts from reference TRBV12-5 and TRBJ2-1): DARVTQTPRHKVTEMGQEVTMRCQPILGHNTVFWYRQTMMQGLELLAYFRNRAPLDDSGMPKDRFSAEMPDATLATLKIQPSEPRDSAVYFCASGLSLGQGFLAEQFFGPGTRLTVL.

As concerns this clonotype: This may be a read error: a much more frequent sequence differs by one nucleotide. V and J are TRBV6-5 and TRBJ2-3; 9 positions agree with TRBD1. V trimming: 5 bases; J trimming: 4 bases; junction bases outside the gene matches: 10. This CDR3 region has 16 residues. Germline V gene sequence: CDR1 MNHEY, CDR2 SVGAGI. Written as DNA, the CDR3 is TGTGCCAGCAGTCCCTGGACAGGGGACAGTGCAGATACGCAGTATTTT. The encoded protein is CASSPWTGDSADTQYF.

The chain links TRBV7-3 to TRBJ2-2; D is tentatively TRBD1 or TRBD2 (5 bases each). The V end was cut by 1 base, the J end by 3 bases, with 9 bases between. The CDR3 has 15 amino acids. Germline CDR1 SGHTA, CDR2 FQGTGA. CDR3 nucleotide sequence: TGTGCCAGCAGCTTAATGAGAGGGGACACCGGGGAGCTGTTTTTT. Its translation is CASSLMRGDTGELFF.

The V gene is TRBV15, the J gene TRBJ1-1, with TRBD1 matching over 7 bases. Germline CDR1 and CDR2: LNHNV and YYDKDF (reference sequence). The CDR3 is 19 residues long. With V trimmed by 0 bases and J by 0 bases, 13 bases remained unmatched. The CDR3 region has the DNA TGTGCCACCAGCAGAGATATCGACAGGGTTGGGATCGTGAACACTGAAGCTTTCTTT. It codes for CATSRDIDRVGIVNTEAFF.

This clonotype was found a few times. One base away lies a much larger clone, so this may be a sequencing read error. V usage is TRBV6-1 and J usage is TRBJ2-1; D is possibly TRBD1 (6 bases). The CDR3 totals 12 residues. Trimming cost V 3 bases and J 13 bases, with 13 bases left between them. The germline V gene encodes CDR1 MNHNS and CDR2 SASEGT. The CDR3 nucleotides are TGTGCCAGCAGTGAGGACAGTCGAACCCAGTTCTTC. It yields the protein CASSEDSRTQFF.

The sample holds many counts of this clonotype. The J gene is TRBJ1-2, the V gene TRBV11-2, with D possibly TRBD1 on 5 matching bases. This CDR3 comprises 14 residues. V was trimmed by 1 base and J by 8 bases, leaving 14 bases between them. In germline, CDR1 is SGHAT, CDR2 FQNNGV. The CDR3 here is CASSLVRRRGGYTF. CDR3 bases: TGTGCCAGCAGCTTAGTGCGTCGGAGGGGCGGCTACACCTTC.

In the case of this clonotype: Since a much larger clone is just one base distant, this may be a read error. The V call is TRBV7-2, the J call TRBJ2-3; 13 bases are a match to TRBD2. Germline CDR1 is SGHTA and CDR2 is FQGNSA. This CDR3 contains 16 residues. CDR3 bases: TGTGCCAGCAGCCGGACTAGCGGGGGAAGGGTAGATACGCGGTATTTT. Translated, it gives CASSRTSGGRVDTRYF.

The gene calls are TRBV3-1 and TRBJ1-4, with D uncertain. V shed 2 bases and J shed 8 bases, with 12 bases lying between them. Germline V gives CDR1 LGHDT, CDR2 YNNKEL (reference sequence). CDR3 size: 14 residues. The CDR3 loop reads CASSQTSSREKLFF. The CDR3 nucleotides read TGTGCCAGCAGCCAAACATCGTCTCGGGAAAAACTGTTTTTT.

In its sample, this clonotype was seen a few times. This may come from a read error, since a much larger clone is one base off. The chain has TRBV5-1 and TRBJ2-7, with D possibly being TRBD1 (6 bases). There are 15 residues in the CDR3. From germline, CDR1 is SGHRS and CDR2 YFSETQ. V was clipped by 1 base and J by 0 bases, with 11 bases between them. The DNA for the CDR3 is TGCGCCAGCAGCTTGAGGACAGTCCTCTCCTACGAGCAGTACTTC. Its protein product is CASSLRTVLSYEQYF.

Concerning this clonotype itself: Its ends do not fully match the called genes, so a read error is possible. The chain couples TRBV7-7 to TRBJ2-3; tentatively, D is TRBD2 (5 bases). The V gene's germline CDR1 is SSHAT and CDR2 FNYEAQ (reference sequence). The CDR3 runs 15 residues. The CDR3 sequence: CASSLRAGHTDTQYF. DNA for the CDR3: TGTGCTAGCAGCCTACGTGCGGGTCACACAGATACGCAGTATTTT. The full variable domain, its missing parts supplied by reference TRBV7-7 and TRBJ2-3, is GAGVSQSPRYKVTKRGQDVTLRCDPISSHATLYWYQQALGQGPEFLTYFNYEAQPDKSGLPSDRFSAERPEGSISTLTIQRTEQRDSAMYRCASSLRAGHTDTQYFGPGTRLTVL.

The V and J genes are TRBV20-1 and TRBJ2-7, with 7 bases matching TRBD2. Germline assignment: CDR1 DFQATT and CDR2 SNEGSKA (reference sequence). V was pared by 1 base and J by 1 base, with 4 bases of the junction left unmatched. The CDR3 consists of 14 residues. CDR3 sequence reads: CSARGQAGSYEQYF. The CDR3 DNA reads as TGCAGTGCTAGAGGACAAGCGGGATCCTACGAGCAGTACTTC.

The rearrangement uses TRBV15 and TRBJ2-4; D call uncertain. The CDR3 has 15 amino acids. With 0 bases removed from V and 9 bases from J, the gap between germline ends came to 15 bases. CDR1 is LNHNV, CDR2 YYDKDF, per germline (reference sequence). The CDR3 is CATSREIGTLSIQYF. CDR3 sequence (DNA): TGTGCCACCAGCAGAGAAATTGGAACTCTCAGCATTCAGTACTTC.

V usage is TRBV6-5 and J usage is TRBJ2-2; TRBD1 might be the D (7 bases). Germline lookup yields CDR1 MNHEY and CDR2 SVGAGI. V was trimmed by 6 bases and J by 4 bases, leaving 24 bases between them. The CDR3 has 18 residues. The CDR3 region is CASRYPWGQQTSTGELFF. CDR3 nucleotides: TGTGCCAGCAGGTACCCGTGGGGACAGCAGACTAGCACCGGGGAGCTGTTTTTT.

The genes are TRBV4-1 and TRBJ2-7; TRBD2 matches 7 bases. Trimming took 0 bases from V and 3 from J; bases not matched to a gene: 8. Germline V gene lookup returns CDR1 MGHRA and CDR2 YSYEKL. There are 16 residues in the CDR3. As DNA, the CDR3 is TGCGCCAGCAGCCAAGAACCCAGCGGGACCTTCTACGAGCAGTACTTC. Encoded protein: CASSQEPSGTFYEQYF.

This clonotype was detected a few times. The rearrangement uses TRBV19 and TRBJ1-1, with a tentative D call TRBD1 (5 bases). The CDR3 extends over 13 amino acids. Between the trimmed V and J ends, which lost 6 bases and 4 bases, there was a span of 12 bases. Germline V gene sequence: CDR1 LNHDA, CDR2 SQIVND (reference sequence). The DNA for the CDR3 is TGTGCCAGTAGGAGCCAGGGTGGCACTGAAGCTTTCTTT. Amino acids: CASRSQGGTEAFF.

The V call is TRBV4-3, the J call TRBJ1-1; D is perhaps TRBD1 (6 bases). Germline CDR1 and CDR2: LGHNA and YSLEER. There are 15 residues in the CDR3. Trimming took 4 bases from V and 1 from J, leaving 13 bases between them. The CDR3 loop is CASSRIGQTNTEAFF. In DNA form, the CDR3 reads TGCGCCAGCAGCCGGATAGGACAGACGAACACTGAAGCTTTCTTT.

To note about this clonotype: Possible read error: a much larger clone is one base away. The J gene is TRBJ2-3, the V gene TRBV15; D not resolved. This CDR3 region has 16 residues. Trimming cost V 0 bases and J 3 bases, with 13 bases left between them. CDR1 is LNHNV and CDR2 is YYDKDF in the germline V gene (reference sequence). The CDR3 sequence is CATSREPNRWTDTQYF. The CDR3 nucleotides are TGTGCCACCAGCAGAGAGCCCAACCGGTGGACAGATACGCAGTATTTT. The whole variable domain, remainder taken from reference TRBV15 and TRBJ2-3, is DAMVIQNPRYQVTQFGKPVTLSCSQTLNHNVMYWYQQKSSQAPKLLFHYYDKDFNNEADTPDNFQSRRPNTSFCFLDIRSPGLGDTAMYLCATSREPNRWTDTQYFGPGTRLTVL.

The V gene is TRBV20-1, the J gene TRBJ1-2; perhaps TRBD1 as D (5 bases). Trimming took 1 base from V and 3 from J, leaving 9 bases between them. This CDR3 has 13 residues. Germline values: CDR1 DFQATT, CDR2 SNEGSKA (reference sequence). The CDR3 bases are TGCAGTGCTAGAGCGACAGCTGACTATGGCTACACCTTC. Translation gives CSARATADYGYTF.